This T cell receptor beta chain was identified in a study of control samples from healthy donors and cancer patients. In this sample, this clone turned up once. The CDR3 totals 15 residues. The V end lost 4 bases, the J end lost 4 bases, and 14 bases lay between the germline ends. CDR1 and CDR2 (germline): MNHEY, SVGAGI. Some clones are missing from TCRdb's copy, which holds only in-frame ones; the method was immunoSEQ multiplex PCR. The table shows under 200,000 clones, with about nine tenths occurring only once. The sequencing input was blood. This TCR derives from a woman aged 30 to 39 in good health. The chain links TRBV6-5 to TRBJ1-5, with D perhaps matching TRBD1 (6 bases). CDR3: CASSSAGQGNQPQHF. CDR3 sequence (DNA): TGTGCCAGCAGTTCGGCCGGTCAGGGGAATCAGCCCCAGCATTTT.